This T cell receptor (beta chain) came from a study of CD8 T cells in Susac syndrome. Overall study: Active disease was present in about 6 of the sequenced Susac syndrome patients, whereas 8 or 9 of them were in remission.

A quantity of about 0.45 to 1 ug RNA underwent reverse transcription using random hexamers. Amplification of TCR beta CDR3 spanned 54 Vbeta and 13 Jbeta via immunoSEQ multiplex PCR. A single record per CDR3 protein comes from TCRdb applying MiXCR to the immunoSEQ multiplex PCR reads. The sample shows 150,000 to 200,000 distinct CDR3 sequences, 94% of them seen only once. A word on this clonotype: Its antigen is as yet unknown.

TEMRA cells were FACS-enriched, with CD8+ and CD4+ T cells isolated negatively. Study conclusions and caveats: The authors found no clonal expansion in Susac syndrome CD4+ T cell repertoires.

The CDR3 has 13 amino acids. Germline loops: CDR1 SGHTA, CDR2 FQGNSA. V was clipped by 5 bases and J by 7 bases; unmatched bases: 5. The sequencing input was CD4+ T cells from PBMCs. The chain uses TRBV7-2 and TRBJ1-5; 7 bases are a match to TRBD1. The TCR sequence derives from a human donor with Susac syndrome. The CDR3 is CASSGHRGQPQHF. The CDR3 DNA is TGTGCCAGCAGCGGGCACAGGGGCCAGCCCCAGCATTTT.